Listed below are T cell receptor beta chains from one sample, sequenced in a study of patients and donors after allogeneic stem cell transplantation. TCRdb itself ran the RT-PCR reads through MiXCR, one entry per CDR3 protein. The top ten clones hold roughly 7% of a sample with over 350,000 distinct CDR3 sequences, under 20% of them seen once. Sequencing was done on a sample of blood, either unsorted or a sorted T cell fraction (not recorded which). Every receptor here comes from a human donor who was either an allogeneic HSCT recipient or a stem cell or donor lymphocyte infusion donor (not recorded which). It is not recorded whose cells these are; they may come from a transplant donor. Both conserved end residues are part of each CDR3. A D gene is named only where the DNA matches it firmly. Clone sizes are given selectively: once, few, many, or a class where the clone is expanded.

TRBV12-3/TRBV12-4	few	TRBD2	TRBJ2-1	CASSPMTSGGAVSYNEQFF	TGTGCCAGCAGTCCCATGACTAGCGGGGGGGCGGTCTCCTACAATGAGCAGTTCTTC
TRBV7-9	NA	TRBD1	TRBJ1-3	CASSPSRGQGADTIYF	TGTGCCAGCAGCCCGTCCCGGGGACAGGGGGCCGACACCATATATTTT
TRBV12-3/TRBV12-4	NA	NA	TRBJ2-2	CASTPAATERPGELFF	TGTGCCAGCACCCCCGCGGCAACGGAACGCCCCGGGGAGCTGTTTTTT
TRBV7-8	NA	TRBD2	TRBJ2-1	CASSLVTSGSYNEQFF	TGTGCCAGCAGCTTAGTGACTAGCGGCTCCTACAATGAGCAGTTCTTC
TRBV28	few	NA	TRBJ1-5	CASSFVRSDPGNQPQHF	TGTGCCAGCAGTTTCGTCCGCTCCGACCCGGGCAATCAGCCCCAGCATTTT
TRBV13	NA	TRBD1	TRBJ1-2	CASSRYRGSSYGYTF	TGTGCCAGCAGCAGGTACAGGGGATCCTCCTATGGCTACACCTTC
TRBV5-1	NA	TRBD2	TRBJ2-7	CASSPVAGSYEQYF	TGCGCCAGCAGCCCTGTAGCGGGATCCTACGAGCAGTACTTC
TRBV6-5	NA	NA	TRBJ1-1	CASSNGGTEAFF	TGTGCCAGCAGTAATGGGGGCACTGAAGCTTTCTTT
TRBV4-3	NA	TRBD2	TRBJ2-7	CASSQEMFLAGLSYEQYF	TGCGCCAGCAGCCAAGAAATGTTCCTAGCGGGACTCTCCTACGAGCAGTACTTC
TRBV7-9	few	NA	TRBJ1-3	CAGARGRRSGNTIYF	TGTGCCGGCGCAAGGGGCCGGCGATCTGGAAACACCATATATTTT
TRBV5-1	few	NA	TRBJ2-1	CASSLERAGRSYNEQFF	TGCGCCAGCAGCTTGGAACGAGCGGGCCGATCCTACAATGAGCAGTTCTTC
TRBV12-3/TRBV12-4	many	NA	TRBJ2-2	CASSFRGGSGELFF	TGTGCCAGCAGTTTTAGGGGGGGGTCCGGGGAGCTGTTTTTT
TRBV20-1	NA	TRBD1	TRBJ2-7	CSATRQGPYEQYF	TGCAGTGCTACCCGACAGGGCCCCTACGAGCAGTACTTC
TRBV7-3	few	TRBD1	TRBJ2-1	CASSHTGGYNEQFF	TGTGCCAGCAGCCACACAGGGGGGTACAATGAGCAGTTCTTC
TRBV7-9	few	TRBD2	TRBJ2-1	CASSPPSGSDEQFF	TGTGCCAGCAGCCCCCCTAGCGGGAGTGATGAGCAGTTCTTC
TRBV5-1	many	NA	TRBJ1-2	CASSQNYGYTF	TGCGCCAGCAGCCAAAACTATGGCTACACCTTC
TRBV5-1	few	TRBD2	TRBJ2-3	CASSIPPSGRASTDTQYF	TGCGCCAGCAGCATCCCCCCTAGCGGGAGGGCCAGCACAGATACGCAGTATTTT
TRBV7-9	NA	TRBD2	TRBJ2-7	CASSSSGDEQYF	TGTGCCAGCAGCTCTAGCGGGGACGAGCAGTACTTC
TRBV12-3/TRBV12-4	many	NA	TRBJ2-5	CASSFNRGKETQYF	TGTGCCAGCAGTTTCAATCGTGGGAAAGAGACCCAGTACTTC
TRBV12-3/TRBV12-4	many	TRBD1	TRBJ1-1	CASSPQGWTEAFF	TGTGCCAGCAGTCCACAGGGGTGGACTGAAGCTTTCTTT
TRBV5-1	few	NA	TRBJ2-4	CASSLMGDLWDIQYF	TGCGCCAGCAGCTTGATGGGTGACCTTTGGGACATTCAGTACTTC
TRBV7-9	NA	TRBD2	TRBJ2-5	CASSARRGVIQETQYF	TGTGCCAGCAGCGCTAGGCGGGGGGTTATCCAAGAGACCCAGTACTTC
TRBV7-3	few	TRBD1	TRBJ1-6	CASSLLGTGGNSPLHF	TGTGCCAGCAGCTTACTTGGGACAGGGGGGAATTCACCCCTCCACTTT
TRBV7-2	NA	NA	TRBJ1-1	CASSFKGIMNTEAFF	TGTGCCAGCAGCTTTAAAGGGATCATGAACACTGAAGCTTTCTTT
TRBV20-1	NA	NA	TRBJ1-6	CSARSPHNSPLHF	TGCAGTGCTAGATCCCCTCATAATTCACCCCTCCACTTT
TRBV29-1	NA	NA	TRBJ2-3	CSSRDNYLTDTQYF	TGCAGCTCCCGGGACAACTATCTCACAGATACGCAGTATTTT
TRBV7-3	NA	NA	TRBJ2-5	CASSLTTGQETQYF	TGTGCCAGCAGCTTAACGACGGGGCAAGAGACCCAGTACTTC
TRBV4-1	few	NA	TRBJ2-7	CASSQGGSASEQYF	TGCGCCAGCAGCCAAGGAGGGAGTGCGAGCGAGCAGTACTTC
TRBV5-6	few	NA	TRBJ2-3	CASSLEGSQVQAQYF	TGTGCCAGCAGCTTGGAGGGGTCACAGGTCCAAGCGCAGTATTTT
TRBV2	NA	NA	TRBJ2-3	CASIGPGGDTQYF	TGTGCCAGCATCGGGCCTGGGGGAGATACGCAGTATTTT
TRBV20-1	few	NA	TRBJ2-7	CSALLSGGASYEQYF	TGCAGTGCTCTTCTTTCTGGCGGAGCCTCCTACGAGCAGTACTTC
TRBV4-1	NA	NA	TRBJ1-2	CASSRAGLGYTF	TGCGCCAGCAGCCGAGCCGGACTTGGCTACACCTTC
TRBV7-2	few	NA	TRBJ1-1	CASSLARGLRTEAFF	TGTGCCAGCAGCTTAGCTCGGGGATTGCGGACTGAAGCTTTCTTT
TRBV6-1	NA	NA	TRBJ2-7	CASSPGHPAIYEQYF	TGTGCCAGCAGCCCGGGACACCCGGCGATCTACGAGCAGTACTTC
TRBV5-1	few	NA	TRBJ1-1	CASSPSPDRPNTEAFF	TGCGCCAGCAGCCCTTCCCCCGACAGGCCGAACACTGAAGCTTTCTTT
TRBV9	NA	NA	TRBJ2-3	CASSVGVRRDTQYF	TGTGCCAGCAGCGTAGGGGTAAGGAGGGATACGCAGTATTTT
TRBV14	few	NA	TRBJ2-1	CASSHTWDSSSYNEQFF	TGTGCCAGCAGCCACACCTGGGATTCGAGCTCCTACAATGAGCAGTTCTTC
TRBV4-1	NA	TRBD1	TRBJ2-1	CASSQVFVGTGVNEQFF	TGCGCCAGCAGCCAAGTTTTTGTTGGGACAGGGGTGAATGAGCAGTTCTTC
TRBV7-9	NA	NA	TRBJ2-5	CASIPETQYF	TGTGCCAGCATTCCCGAGACCCAGTACTTC
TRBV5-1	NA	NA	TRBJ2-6	CASSHLGGANVLTF	TGCGCCAGCAGCCATCTAGGGGGGGCCAACGTCCTGACTTTC
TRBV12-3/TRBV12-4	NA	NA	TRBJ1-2	CASSTQGRGGYTF	TGTGCCAGCAGTACACAGGGACGAGGAGGCTACACCTTC
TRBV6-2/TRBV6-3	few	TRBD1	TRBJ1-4	CASSYSPGQGPPRLFF	TGTGCCAGCAGTTACTCGCCGGGACAGGGACCCCCGAGACTGTTTTTT
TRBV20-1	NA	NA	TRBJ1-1	CSARVGMMNTEAFF	TGCAGTGCTAGAGTCGGGATGATGAACACTGAAGCTTTCTTT
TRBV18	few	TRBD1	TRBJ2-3	CASSDRGSTDTQYF	TGTGCCAGCTCTGACAGGGGGAGCACAGATACGCAGTATTTT